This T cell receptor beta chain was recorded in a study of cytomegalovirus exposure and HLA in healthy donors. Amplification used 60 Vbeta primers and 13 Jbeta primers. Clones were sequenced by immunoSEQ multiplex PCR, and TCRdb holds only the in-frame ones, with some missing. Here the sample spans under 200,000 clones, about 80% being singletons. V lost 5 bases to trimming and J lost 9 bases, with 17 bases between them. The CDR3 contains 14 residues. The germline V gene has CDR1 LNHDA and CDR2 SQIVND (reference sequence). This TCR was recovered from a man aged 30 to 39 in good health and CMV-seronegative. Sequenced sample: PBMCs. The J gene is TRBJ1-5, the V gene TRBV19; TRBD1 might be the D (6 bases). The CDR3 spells CASSLTGPTGPQHF. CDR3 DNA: TGTGCCAGTAGTCTAACTGGGCCGACAGGGCCCCAGCATTTT. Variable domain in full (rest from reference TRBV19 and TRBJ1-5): DGGITQSPKYLFRKEGQNVTLSCEQNLNHDAMYWYRQDPGQGLRLIYYSQIVNDFQKGDIAEGYSVSREKKESFPLTVTSAQKNPTAFYLCASSLTGPTGPQHFGDGTRLSIL.